The clone carrying this TCR beta chain occurred a few times. The sample's time point: pre-sensitization, week 0. The treatment denotes: therapeutic diphenylcyclopropenone sensitization with weekly scalp DPC. The entry originates in a study of human T cells and chemical hapten exposure. Using its own MiXCR run on the RACE reads, TCRdb lists one record per CDR3 protein. Altogether around 330,000 distinct CDR3 sequences are present, roughly 6% being singletons, with the ten largest covering more than 8%. V was shortened by 5 bases and J by 6 bases, with 16 bases between the two germline ends. The CDR3 loop spans 14 amino acids. Germline loops: CDR1 MNHEY, CDR2 SVGEGT.

The sequence derives from a woman aged 18 to 35 with alopecia areata. Some clones in this sample may be carry-over from other donors' samples. The rearrangement joins TRBV6-2 or TRBV6-3 to TRBJ2-5; either TRBD1 or TRBD2 may fit D (5 bases each). This sample comprised whole blood, obtained in connection with sensitization to the hapten diphenylcyclopropenone (DPC). CDR3: CASSLSRTGQTQYF. CDR3 nucleotide sequence: TGTGCCAGCAGTCTCTCTAGGACGGGGCAGACCCAGTACTTC.